The 15 T cell receptor beta chains below come from one sample, sequenced in a study of cytomegalovirus exposure and HLA in healthy donors. The PCR employed 60 Vbeta primers together with 13 Jbeta primers. The repertoire was sequenced with immunoSEQ multiplex PCR; TCRdb's copy has only in-frame clones and lacks some. The repertoire includes under 200,000 clones, roughly four fifths of them detected once, and approximately 0.51% sits in the top ten. The specimen sequenced was PBMCs. All receptors derive from a woman in her forties or fifties in good health and CMV-seronegative.

The chain joins TRBV27 to TRBJ2-2; TRBD1 might be the D (6 bases). Germline loops: CDR1 MNHEY, CDR2 SMNVEV (reference sequence). V lost 7 bases and J 1 base, leaving 13 bases between the germline ends. This CDR3 region has 15 residues. This CDR3 is CASNQGRWNTGELFF. In DNA, the CDR3 is TGTGCCAGCAACCAGGGGCGTTGGAACACCGGGGAGCTGTTTTTT.

V is TRBV18 and J is TRBJ2-5; D perhaps matches TRBD1 (5 bases). The end of the DNA fits TRBJ2-7 better, so the J call may be wrong. CDR3 length: 14 residues. Germline CDR1 reads KGHSH; CDR2 reads LQKENI. CDR3 protein: CASSPGPGPYEQYF. The CDR3 bases are TGTGCCAGCTCACCAGGCCCAGGGCCCTACGAGCAGTACTTC.

V usage is TRBV5-6 and J usage is TRBJ2-4, with TRBD1 matching over 7 bases. CDR3 length equals 16 residues. Germline V lookup: CDR1 SGHDT, CDR2 YYEEEE. Trimming cost V 2 bases and J 1 base; bases outside gene matches: 6. The CDR3 loop is CASSFTGEFAKNIQYF. The CDR3 DNA sequence: TGTGCCAGCAGCTTTACAGGGGAGTTCGCCAAAAACATTCAGTACTTC.

This sequence joins TRBV10-2 and TRBJ1-5, with a possible D match to TRBD1 (5 bases). The CDR3 loop spans 14 amino acids. Germline V gives CDR1 WSHSY, CDR2 SAAADI. Trimming removed 5 bases from V and 6 bases from J, with 14 bases in between. The CDR3 DNA follows: TGCGCCAGCAGTTCCCAGGGAAGTGGTCAGCCCCAGCATTTT. As protein: CASSSQGSGQPQHF.

This clone occurred once. The chain recombines TRBV5-1 with TRBJ2-3; D may be TRBD2 (6 bases). The germline CDR1 and CDR2 sequences are SGHRS and YFSETQ. The CDR3 is 17 amino acids. V shed 5 bases and J shed 0 bases, with 19 bases lying between them. Here the CDR3 reads CASSPETGLPSTDTQYF. CDR3 DNA sequence: TGCGCCAGCAGTCCCGAAACGGGACTCCCTAGCACAGATACGCAGTATTTT.

This sequence joins TRBV28 and TRBJ2-6; 8 bases align to TRBD2. This CDR3 contains 21 residues. Germline trimming cut 3 bases from V and 0 bases from J; bases unmatched to any gene: 16. CDR1 is MDHEN and CDR2 is SYDVKM in the germline V gene. CDR3 DNA: TGTGCCAGCAGTTTCCCCATCTTTCGGGGGGGCTCCCACTCTGGGGCCAACGTCCTGACTTTC. Encoded protein: CASSFPIFRGGSHSGANVLTF.

This chain links TRBV7-2 with TRBJ2-3; 13 nucleotides line up with TRBD2. Germline V gene lookup returns CDR1 SGHTA and CDR2 FQGNSA. V was pared by 5 bases and J by 0 bases, with 5 bases of the junction left unmatched. This CDR3 has 17 residues. CDR3 region: CASSRTSGGGSTDTQYF. CDR3 coding DNA: TGTGCCAGCAGCCGCACTAGCGGGGGGGGAAGCACAGATACGCAGTATTTT. The variable domain in full, with the rest retrieved from reference TRBV7-2 and TRBJ2-3, is GAGVSQSPSNKVTEKGKDVELRCDPISGHTALYWYRQSLGQGLEFLIYFQGNSAPDKSGLPSDRFSAERTGGSVSTLTIQRTQQEDSAVYLCASSRTSGGGSTDTQYFGPGTRLTVL.

The chain couples TRBV7-2 to TRBJ1-1; D is unresolved. CDR1 and CDR2 from the germline V gene are SGHTA and FQGNSA. The CDR3 consists of 14 residues. V lost 1 base, J lost 2 bases, and 8 bases lay in between. CDR3 coding DNA: TGTGCCAGCAGCTTAGGGGTAGCCAACACTGAAGCTTTCTTT. It is translated as CASSLGVANTEAFF.

The chain couples TRBV9 to TRBJ1-1, with a possible D match to TRBD1 (5 bases). Trimming removed 2 bases at V and 0 bases at J, with 23 bases between. The V gene's germline CDR1 is SGDLS and CDR2 YYNGEE. The CDR3 totals 19 residues. CDR3 amino acids: CASSVIPTGNQFMNTEAFF. DNA of the CDR3: TGTGCCAGCAGCGTTATCCCCACAGGCAACCAGTTCATGAACACTGAAGCTTTCTTT.

The chain couples TRBV2 to TRBJ2-1, with 16 nucleotides matching TRBD2. The CDR3 extends over 21 amino acids. Germline V CDR1 and CDR2: SNHLY, FYNNEI. V gave up 5 bases and J gave up 3 bases; unmatched junction bases: 16. The CDR3 coding sequence is TGTGCCAGCAGTTATACGATCTCCGGGACTAGCGGGAGGGGGTTCTACAATGAGCAGTTCTTC. It translates to CASSYTISGTSGRGFYNEQFF.

V is TRBV7-3 and J is TRBJ2-3; D is perhaps TRBD2 (5 bases). This CDR3 is built from 16 residues. The germline gives CDR1 SGHTA, CDR2 FQGTGA. The V end was cut by 0 bases, the J end by 0 bases, with 10 bases between. CDR3 in DNA: TGTGCCAGCAGCTTAACCCTAGCACAAAGCACAGATACGCAGTATTTT. It encodes CASSLTLAQSTDTQYF.

The chain has TRBV21-1 and TRBJ1-2; the table names TRBD1, a call not compared with the DNA. TRBV21-1 is a known pseudogene. The CDR3 is made up of 15 amino acids. The CDR3 DNA reads as TGTGCCAGCAGCATCGACAGTCGTTTTAACTATGGCTACACCTTC. Translating it yields CASSIDSRFNYGYTF.

The chain joins TRBV11-3 to TRBJ1-1; 8 positions agree with TRBD1. The germline V gene encodes CDR1 SGHNT and CDR2 YENEEA. The CDR3 is 13 residues long. The ends lost 5 bases at V and 4 bases at J; junction bases unmatched: 3. Here the CDR3 reads CASSNTGGTEAFF. CDR3 nucleotide sequence: TGTGCCAGCAGCAACACAGGGGGCACTGAAGCTTTCTTT. Filled out from reference TRBV11-3 and TRBJ1-1, the complete variable domain reads EAGVVQSPRYKIIEKKQPVAFWCNPISGHNTLYWYLQNLGQGPELLIRYENEEAVDDSQLPKDRFSAERLKGVDSTLKIQPAELGDSAVYLCASSNTGGTEAFFGQGTRLTVV.

This clone was recorded once. CDR3 amino acids: CASSSDRGYGYTF. CDR3 in DNA: TGTGCCAGCAGTTCCGACAGGGGCTATGGCTACACCTTC. This sequence joins TRBV28 and TRBJ1-2, with 8 bases fitting TRBD1. With V trimmed by 4 bases and J by 4 bases, 2 bases remained unmatched. The CDR3 loop spans 13 amino acids. Germline V gives CDR1 MDHEN, CDR2 SYDVKM.

The chain joins TRBV28 to TRBJ1-5; 9 bases align to TRBD1. With V trimmed by 1 base and J by 5 bases, 3 bases remained unmatched. Germline V gene data show CDR1 as MDHEN and CDR2 as SYDVKM. This CDR3 spans 15 amino acids. The CDR3, as DNA: TGTGCCAGCAGTTTATACCGGGACAGGGATCAGCCCCAGCATTTT. It yields the protein CASSLYRDRDQPQHF.